A single T cell receptor (beta chain) is shown here with its context. This clone was seen a few times. It lacks a known antigen. Per-nucleotide qualities are absent, and no much larger clonotype sits a single base away. The sample carries other DNA sequences with the same CDR3. This record belongs to a study of cytomegalovirus exposure and HLA in healthy donors (TCRdb year 2017). General notes on the study: According to a later analysis, the 120 or so validation repertoires were produced on the same platform as the 666 repertoires of the first cohort. Besides the first cohort of roughly 660 subjects, a separate validation cohort made up of over 100 different subjects was used. The study was designed to test whether signatures of past pathogen exposure could be identified by cataloging public T cell receptors. To predict cytomegalovirus infection status, the study brought together high-throughput TCR immunosequencing, statistical association of individual TCRs with disease status, and machine learning.

To prepare the library, the immunoSEQ multiplex PCR assay was applied. The authors processed their data as follows. A statistical classification framework was built to diagnose cytomegalovirus status from the catalog of TCR beta chain sequences. Here the immuneACCESS table is served through TCRdb, limited to in-frame sequences with V and J called. Missing clones are a known gap in these copies; in checked studies unresolved V genes cover under half, and the rest lacks a known reason. The D gene and trimming were derived from the DNA, and the V and J assignments and clone size from that table. The sample profile shows fewer than 350,000 clones; around nine tenths of them were found once. Jointly, the top ten make up over 0.85% of the sample. The germline V gene specifies SGHDT as CDR1 and YYEEEE as CDR2. Measured from the cysteine to the phenylalanine, the CDR3 is 13 residues long. Solely the CDR3 DNA is kept, with 39 bases framed from the first base. A distance of 10 bases separates the germline ends of V and J, which lose 2 bases and 4 bases respectively.

Separate from the roughly 700-subject first cohort, the validation cohort of 95 to 150 subjects was the group to which the donors belonged. General findings and caveats noted by the study authors: All 120 or so repertoires were used to score co-occurrence in the validation cohort in a later analysis, because that analysis had no HLA typing for the cohort. In both the original and validation cohorts, the classifier was reported to diagnose cytomegalovirus status with high specificity and sensitivity. Subsequent analysis determined that TCRs grouped into clusters in the first cohort also showed a tendency toward co-occurrence across the 120 or so validation repertoires, and approximately 94% of cluster scores exceeded 0. Most TCR sequences were observed very rarely across donors, whereas some public TCRs were present in many individuals. The authors suggested that the approach could potentially be extended to other disease states and immunological phenotypes. A few of the identified cytomegalovirus-associated TCR beta chains were confirmed in vitro to be specific for cytomegalovirus antigens. The study gave a list of about 150 TCR beta chains associated with cytomegalovirus.

The rearranged chain carries TRBV5-6 and TRBJ2-7; the D gene lacks a confident call. The sequencing input was PBMCs. This receptor was obtained from a woman aged 18-35 years in good health and CMV-seronegative. The DNA sequence reads TGTGCCAGCAGCTTATCCCTCAGTTACGAGCAGTACTTC. It specifies CASSLSLSYEQYF.